The present entry profiles one T cell receptor beta chain with its context. Its antigen is unknown. Treatment of the sample: over 15 received Ad26.COV2.S at low or high dose, single or two shots; about five received placebo; per-sample allocation not given. Sampling occurred on day 63 after the first vaccine or placebo injection. Based in Boston, the donor was an adult of 18-55 years. The data derive from a study of Ad26.COV2.S vaccination and SARS-CoV-2 variants. Overall study: Dosing was one shot or two shots 56 days apart.

Trimming pared 2 bases from V and 6 bases from J, leaving 23 bases between. Per germline, CDR1 SGHVS and CDR2 FNYEAQ. The length of the CDR3 is 17 residues. Assay: immunoSEQ multiplex PCR; the TCRdb copy retains only in-frame clones and omits some. Among around 400,000 clones, about 91% were seen once, and the ten largest hold under 2%. Notes on the study in general: Substantial breadth was reported for post-vaccination spike-specific CD8+ and CD4+ T cells. Using TCR breadth and depth analyses may have led to underestimated total T cell responses.

Source: peripheral blood, taken in a trial of Ad26.COV2.S vaccine versus placebo. This TCR derives from a person between 18 and 59 years old who received the Ad26.COV2.S COVID-19 vaccine or a placebo. This rearrangement joins TRBV7-6 to TRBJ2-7; weak D call: TRBD1 (6 bases). The chain's CDR3 is CASSLTQGRNYLGEQYF. The CDR3 nucleotides are TGTGCCAGCAGCTTAACCCAGGGGCGGAACTACCTAGGCGAGCAGTACTTC.